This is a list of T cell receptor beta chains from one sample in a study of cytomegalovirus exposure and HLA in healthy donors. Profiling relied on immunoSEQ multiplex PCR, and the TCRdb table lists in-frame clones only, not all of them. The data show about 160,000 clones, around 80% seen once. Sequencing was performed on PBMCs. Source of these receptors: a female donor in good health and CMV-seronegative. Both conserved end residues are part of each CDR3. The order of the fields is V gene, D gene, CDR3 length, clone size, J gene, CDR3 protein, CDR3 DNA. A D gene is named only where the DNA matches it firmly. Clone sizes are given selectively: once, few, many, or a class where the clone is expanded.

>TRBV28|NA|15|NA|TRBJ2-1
CASSPEGQPHNEQFF
TGTGCCAGCAGTCCGGAGGGACAGCCCCACAATGAGCAGTTCTTC
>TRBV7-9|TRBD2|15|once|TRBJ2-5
CASSLTGGPQETQYF
TGTGCCAGCAGCTTGACGGGGGGGCCACAGGAGACCCAGTACTTC
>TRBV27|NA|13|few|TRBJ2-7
CASSTMLGGEQYF
TGTGCCAGCAGTACAATGCTAGGGGGCGAGCAGTACTTC
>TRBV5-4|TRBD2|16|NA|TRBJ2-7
CASSPSGAGGLYEQYF
TGTGCCAGCAGCCCCAGCGGAGCGGGAGGGCTATACGAGCAGTACTTC
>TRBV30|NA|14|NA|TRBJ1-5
CAWSVGQLDQPQHF
TGTGCCTGGAGTGTAGGACAGTTAGATCAGCCCCAGCATTTT
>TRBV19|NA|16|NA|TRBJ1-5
CASSIFSGTKNQPQHF
TGTGCCAGTAGTATCTTTTCCGGGACAAAGAATCAGCCCCAGCATTTT
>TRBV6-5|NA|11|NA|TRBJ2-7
CASRTGDRQYF
TGTGCCAGCAGGACGGGAGATCGGCAGTACTTC
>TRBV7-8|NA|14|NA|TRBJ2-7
CASTVRWLEYEQYF
TGTGCCAGCACCGTTAGGTGGTTGGAGTACGAGCAGTACTTC
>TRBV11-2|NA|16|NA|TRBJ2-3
CASSLARRGGTDTQYF
TGTGCCAGCAGCTTAGCCCGGAGGGGAGGCACAGATACGCAGTATTTT
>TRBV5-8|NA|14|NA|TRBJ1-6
CVSSLDEGGSPLHF
TGTGTCAGCAGCTTGGATGAAGGAGGCTCACCCCTCCACTTT
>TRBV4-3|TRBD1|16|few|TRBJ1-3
CASSQDATGAGNTIYF
TGCGCCAGCAGCCAAGACGCGACAGGGGCGGGAAACACCATATATTTT
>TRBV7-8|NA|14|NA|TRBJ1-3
CASSSWTERRPIYF
TGTGCCAGCAGCTCTTGGACAGAAAGGAGGCCCATATATTTT
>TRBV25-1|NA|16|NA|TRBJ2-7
CASSGDTQEYSYEQYF
TGTGCCAGCAGTGGGGACACTCAGGAATATTCCTACGAGCAGTACTTC
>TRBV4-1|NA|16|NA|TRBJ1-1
CASSHPAAARITEAFF
TGCGCCAGCAGCCACCCCGCAGCGGCTAGGATAACTGAAGCTTTCTTT